What follows are 13 T cell receptor beta chains derived from one specimen sequenced in a study of T cells in Graves' hyperthyroidism and ophthalmopathy. Researchers took RNA transcripts and amplified the TCR beta CDR3 regions from them. In the first-round RT-PCR of the TCR CDR3, the HTBI primer set was used. Via MiXCR, TCRdb re-called the multiplex PCR reads, giving one row per CDR3 protein. The repertoire holds approximately 380,000 distinct CDR3 sequences, 11% to 15% seen once, with 25% to 30% in the top ten. Sequencing used blood. These receptor sequences come from a man aged 50-59 years with Graves' ophthalmopathy.

This clonotype appeared many times. The CDR3 nucleotides read TGTGCCAGCAGCCAAGGGGGAGGGATGAACACTGAAGCTTTCTTT. It is translated as CASSQGGGMNTEAFF. The J gene is TRBJ1-1, the V gene TRBV3-1, with D unresolved. V was trimmed by 1 base and J by 0 bases, leaving 9 bases between them. The CDR3 totals 15 residues. Looked up from germline, CDR1 is LGHDT and CDR2 is YNNKEL (reference sequence).

Worth noting for this clonotype: A read error is likely, as this CDR3 ends without the conserved phenylalanine or tryptophan. This chain uses TRBV5-1 with TRBJ2-5, with 8 bases matching TRBD1. CDR1 and CDR2 (germline): SGHRS, YFSETQ. This CDR3 contains 14 residues. Trimming removed 3 bases from V and 4 bases from J; junction bases left unmatched: 5. CDR3 DNA: TGCGCCAGCAGCTCCGGACAGGGCGGAGAGACCCAGTACCTC. The encoded protein is CASSSGQGGETQYL.

Note on this clonotype: A much larger clone lies a single base off, so this may be a read error. The CDR3: CAWSTGKLRAFF. In DNA form, the CDR3 reads TGTGCCTGGTCGACAGGGAAGTTAAGAGCTTTCTTT. J is TRBJ1-1 and V is TRBV30, with 7 bases matching TRBD1. Germline V CDR1 and CDR2: GTSNPN, SVGIG (reference sequence). The CDR3 is made up of 12 amino acids. The junction had 10 bases not matched to a gene; V was cut back by 5 bases and J by 10 bases. Filled out from reference TRBV30 and TRBJ1-1, the complete variable domain reads SQTIHQWPATLVQPVGSPLSLECTVEGTSNPNLYWYRQAAGRGLQLLFYSVGIGQISSEVPQNLSASRPQDRQFILSSKKLLLSDSGFYLCAWSTGKLRAFFGQGTRLTVV.

V is TRBV9 and J is TRBJ1-1; D might be TRBD1 (5 bases). Germline V gene sequence: CDR1 SGDLS, CDR2 YYNGEE. This CDR3 has 15 amino acids. The germline V and J ends were trimmed by 2 bases and 0 bases, with 11 bases remaining between them. The CDR3 nucleotides read TGTGCCAGCAGCGTTGGGGGACTCTTGAACACTGAAGCTTTCTTT. Amino acid sequence: CASSVGGLLNTEAFF.

This clonotype was picked up many times. V and J are TRBV6-1 and TRBJ2-7, with 12 bases fitting TRBD1. The CDR3 is 13 amino acids. Germline CDR1 MNHNS, CDR2 SASEGT. The J segment lost 4 bases and the V segment lost 8 bases, leaving 3 bases of the junction unmatched. The CDR3 DNA reads TGTGCCAGCGGGACAGGGGGCGCTTACGAGCAGTACTTC. Residues: CASGTGGAYEQYF.

This clonotype was counted ten times or more. The V call is TRBV20-1, the J call TRBJ2-5; 8 bases line up with TRBD2. Germline CDR1 is DFQATT and CDR2 is SNEGSKA (reference sequence). J lost 5 bases, V lost 2 bases, and 7 bases had no gene match. This CDR3 is built from 14 residues. The CDR3 reads CSARSAGGSETQYF. The CDR3 DNA is TGCAGTGCTAGAAGCGCGGGAGGCTCTGAGACCCAGTACTTC.

This clonotype was seen ten or more times. The genes are TRBV20-1 and TRBJ2-1; 13 bases map to TRBD2. J gave up 8 bases and V 4 bases, and 8 bases lay outside the gene matches. The CDR3 has 15 amino acids. CDR1 DFQATT and CDR2 SNEGSKA come from the germline V gene (reference sequence). CDR3 region: CSAKILAGGPYEQFF. The CDR3 DNA is TGCAGTGCTAAGATACTAGCGGGAGGGCCGTATGAGCAGTTCTTC.

This clonotype came up a few times. The chain links TRBV28 to TRBJ1-3; possibly TRBD1 for D (6 bases). V was shortened by 8 bases and J by 0 bases, with 17 bases between the two germline ends. CDR3 length: 16 residues. Germline V gene sequence: CDR1 MDHEN, CDR2 SYDVKM. In DNA, the CDR3 is TGTGCCAGCCAAAGACCGGGACAAACCTCTGGAAACACCATATATTTT. This gives the protein CASQRPGQTSGNTIYF.

About this clonotype itself: Because the CDR3's place on the DNA is in doubt, the DNA is left out and the CDR3 is given as listed by TCRdb. The genes are TRBV9 and TRBJ2-5. The CDR3 extends over 16 residues, inclusive of both ends. Germline V gives CDR1 SGDLS, CDR2 YYNGEE. The CDR3 loop reads CASSVASGTNKETRYF.

This clonotype came up many times. The CDR3 reads CASSVGRTETQYF. The CDR3 nucleotides are TGTGCCAGCAGCGTAGGAAGGACAGAGACCCAGTACTTC. The chain links TRBV9 to TRBJ2-5, with D hard to call. Germline assignment: CDR1 SGDLS and CDR2 YYNGEE. This CDR3 has 13 residues. V was shortened by 0 bases and J by 4 bases, with 7 bases between the two germline ends.

The J gene is TRBJ2-1, the V gene TRBV7-7; 10 bases agree with TRBD2. Germline V CDR1 and CDR2: SSHAT, FNYEAQ (reference sequence). The CDR3 extends over 16 amino acids. This chain's CDR3 is CANTSGIFYSYNEQFF. For the CDR3, the DNA is TGTGCTAACACTAGCGGGATATTTTACTCCTACAATGAGCAGTTCTTC.

This clonotype occurred many times. The rearrangement links TRBV10-3 to TRBJ1-1; no firm D call. The CDR3 spans 14 residues. Germline CDR1 is ENHRY and CDR2 is SYGVKD. V lost 2 bases, J lost 0 bases, and 7 bases lay in between. This CDR3 is CAISEGVMNTEAFF. In DNA, the CDR3 is TGTGCCATCAGTGAGGGAGTTATGAACACTGAAGCTTTCTTT.

This chain joins TRBV7-9 and TRBJ2-5; 11 bases agree with TRBD2. With V trimmed by 1 base and J by 1 base, 5 bases remained unmatched. Germline CDR1 is SEHNR and CDR2 is FQNEAQ (reference sequence). The CDR3 covers 17 residues. The CDR3 region is CASSLVGTSGFQETQYF. DNA for the CDR3: TGTGCCAGCAGCTTAGTTGGGACTAGCGGTTTCCAAGAGACCCAGTACTTC. The whole variable domain, filled in from reference TRBV7-9 and TRBJ2-5, reads DTGVSQNPRHKITKRGQNVTFRCDPISEHNRLYWYRQTLGQGPEFLTYFQNEAQLEKSRLLSDRFSAERPKGSFSTLEIQRTEQGDSAMYLCASSLVGTSGFQETQYFGPGTRLLVL.